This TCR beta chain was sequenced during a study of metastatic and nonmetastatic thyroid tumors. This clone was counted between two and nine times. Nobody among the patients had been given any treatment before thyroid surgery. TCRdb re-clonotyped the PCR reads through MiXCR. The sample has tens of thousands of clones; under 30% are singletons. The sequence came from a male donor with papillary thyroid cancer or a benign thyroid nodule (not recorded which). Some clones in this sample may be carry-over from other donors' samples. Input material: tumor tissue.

The DNA for the CDR3 is TGTGCCAGCCTACAGGGGCCCAACTATGGCTACACCTTC. This gives the protein CASLQGPNYGYTF. The chain has TRBV2 and TRBJ1-2; 7 bases are shared with TRBD1. CDR1 and CDR2 from the germline V gene are SNHLY and FYNNEI. V shed 8 bases and J 2 bases; nucleotides not matched to a gene: 5. This CDR3 region has 13 residues. Based on the CDR3 plus reference TRBV2 and TRBJ1-2, the full variable domain is EPEVTQTPSHQVTQMGQEVILRCVPISNHLYFYWYRQILGQKVEFLVSFYNNEISEKSEIFDDQFSVERPDGSNFTLKIRSTKLEDSAMYFCASLQGPNYGYTFGSGTRLTVV.